What follows are 16 T cell receptor beta chains derived from one specimen sequenced in a study of blood T cell repertoires in COVID-19. Produced via immunoSEQ multiplex PCR; TCRdb's table is partial and in-frame only. The table shows 250,000 to 300,000 clones, with over 75% occurring only once. The sample taken for sequencing was peripheral blood. These receptor sequences come from a woman in her 30s with acute or convalescent COVID-19.

CDR3 DNA sequence: TGCGCCAGCAGCCATGCTCCCCCACAGGGGGCGGGGACCGGGGAGCTGTTTTTT. This translates into CASSHAPPQGAGTGELFF. V usage is TRBV4-1 and J usage is TRBJ2-2; 9 nucleotides align to TRBD1. V was pared by 3 bases and J by 5 bases, with 13 bases of the junction left unmatched. Germline V gene data show CDR1 as MGHRA and CDR2 as YSYEKL. The CDR3 runs 18 residues.

This clone was seen just once. The chain employs TRBV5-4 and TRBJ2-1; TRBD2 matches 7 bases. The CDR3 is 15 amino acids. Trimming removed 0 bases from V and 2 bases from J; junction bases left unmatched: 2. The germline V gene has CDR1 SGHNT and CDR2 YYREEE (reference sequence). CDR3 loop: CASSLAGGTYNEQFF. DNA for the CDR3: TGTGCCAGCAGCTTGGCGGGAGGAACCTACAATGAGCAGTTCTTC.

The chain is built from TRBV7-2 and TRBJ2-7; TRBD2 might be the D (6 bases). Trimming removed 1 base from V and 6 bases from J, with 10 bases in between. CDR1 is SGHTA and CDR2 is FQGNSA in the germline V gene. This CDR3 comprises 13 residues. The CDR3 DNA reads TGTGCCAGCAGCTTAGACCCCGGGGGCGAGCAGTACTTC. It specifies CASSLDPGGEQYF.

J is TRBJ1-4 and V is TRBV19, with 9 nucleotides matching TRBD1. Germline lookup yields CDR1 LNHDA and CDR2 SQIVND (reference sequence). The trim removed 2 bases at V and 7 bases at J, leaving 2 bases unmatched. CDR3 length: 14 residues. The CDR3 spells CASSIQDRGEKLFF. The DNA of the CDR3 is TGTGCCAGTAGTATACAGGACAGGGGTGAAAAACTGTTTTTT. Filled out from reference TRBV19 and TRBJ1-4, the complete variable domain reads DGGITQSPKYLFRKEGQNVTLSCEQNLNHDAMYWYRQDPGQGLRLIYYSQIVNDFQKGDIAEGYSVSREKKESFPLTVTSAQKNPTAFYLCASSIQDRGEKLFFGSGTQLSVL.

Here the CDR3 DNA reads TGTGCCACCAGATACCCCGGGACAGGTTCTGGCGGGGAGCTGTTTTTT. Protein product: CATRYPGTGSGGELFF. This chain links TRBV19 with TRBJ2-2, with 8 bases aligning to TRBD1. The J segment lost 7 bases and the V segment lost 10 bases, leaving 17 bases of the junction unmatched. Germline V gene data show CDR1 as LNHDA and CDR2 as SQIVND (reference sequence). This CDR3 has 16 residues.

This clone was recorded once. The J gene is TRBJ2-7, the V gene TRBV5-1; 15 nucleotides line up with TRBD2. CDR3 length: 17 residues. Germline V lookup: CDR1 SGHRS, CDR2 YFSETQ. Trimming cost V 4 bases and J 7 bases; bases outside gene matches: 12. The CDR3 spells CASSPGLAGGGKEEQYF. CDR3 DNA sequence: TGCGCCAGCAGCCCCGGACTAGCGGGAGGGGGTAAGGAGGAGCAGTACTTC.

The CDR3 reads CASTGGGIHEQFF. The CDR3 DNA is TGTGCCAGCACCGGGGGAGGCATACATGAGCAGTTCTTC. J is TRBJ2-1 and V is TRBV7-9, with D possibly matching TRBD2 (6 bases). The V and J ends lost 7 bases and 8 bases respectively, with 15 bases between them. This CDR3 has 13 residues. The germline gives CDR1 SEHNR, CDR2 FQNEAQ (reference sequence).

The chain recombines TRBV11-2 with TRBJ1-3; maybe TRBD1 (6 bases). The germline V gene encodes CDR1 SGHAT and CDR2 FQNNGV. The V and J ends lost 5 bases and 0 bases respectively, with 11 bases between them. The CDR3 is 15 residues long. The CDR3 sequence is CASSMDSYSGNTIYF. The CDR3 region has the DNA TGTGCCAGCAGCATGGACAGCTACTCTGGAAACACCATATATTTT.

The chain is built from TRBV7-8 and TRBJ1-2; D ambiguous. The V end was cut by 1 base, the J end by 4 bases, with 7 bases between. Germline CDR1 SGHVS, CDR2 FQNEAQ. CDR3 length: 13 residues. The CDR3 reads CASSLGGSYGYTF. DNA of the CDR3: TGTGCCAGCAGCTTAGGTGGCAGCTATGGCTACACCTTC.

This sequence joins TRBV19 and TRBJ1-6, with 7 positions matching TRBD1. The CDR3 extends over 17 amino acids. Germline V gene data show CDR1 as LNHDA and CDR2 as SQIVND (reference sequence). J was trimmed by 0 bases and V by 0 bases; bases with no gene match: 2. CDR3 residues: CASSIDRDSSYNSPLHF. Written as DNA, the CDR3 is TGTGCCAGTAGTATAGATCGGGACAGCTCCTATAATTCACCCCTCCACTTT.

The chain has TRBV19 and TRBJ2-1, with 9 bases lining up with TRBD2. V shed 6 bases and J 3 bases; nucleotides not matched to a gene: 6. The CDR3 sequence is 15 residues long. Germline loops: CDR1 LNHDA, CDR2 SQIVND (reference sequence). The CDR3 here is CASSLSGSFYNEQFF. DNA for the CDR3: TGTGCCAGTAGCCTTAGCGGGAGTTTCTACAATGAGCAGTTCTTC.

This chain links TRBV6-5 with TRBJ2-1; D is ambiguous. In germline, CDR1 is MNHEY, CDR2 SVGAGI. CDR3 length equals 13 residues. Trimming left V 8 bases short and J 7 bases short, with 15 bases between. The CDR3 DNA follows: TGTGCCAGCTCAGTGGTTCTAGTAAATGAGCAGTTCTTC. It yields the protein CASSVVLVNEQFF.

The table lists this clone with a count of one. The chain links TRBV14 to TRBJ2-3; a possible D gene is TRBD2 (6 bases). V was cut by 4 bases and J by 4 bases, with 15 bases left in between. Germline V gene lookup returns CDR1 SGHDN and CDR2 FVKESK. The CDR3 has 15 residues. DNA for the CDR3: TGTGCCAGCAGCCCCGAGCACAGGAGGGCAGATACGCAGTATTTT. Amino acids: CASSPEHRRADTQYF.

This chain links TRBV4-3 with TRBJ1-1; no clear D. Trimming pared 0 bases from V and 4 bases from J, leaving 15 bases between. The CDR3 spans 16 residues. CDR1 is LGHNA, CDR2 YSLEER, per germline. CDR3 sequence reads: CASSQDLPGISTEAFF. CDR3 DNA: TGCGCCAGCAGCCAAGATCTTCCGGGAATAAGCACTGAAGCTTTCTTT.

This sequence joins TRBV30 and TRBJ2-7, with D uncertain. Germline V CDR1 and CDR2: GTSNPN, SVGIG (reference sequence). The CDR3 extends over 12 amino acids. V gave up 2 bases and J gave up 9 bases, with 14 bases separating them. This chain's CDR3 is CAWSTGAPGQYF. The DNA for the CDR3 is TGTGCCTGGAGTACCGGTGCGCCTGGGCAGTACTTC.

The CDR3 region has the DNA TGTGCCAGCAGCTCCAGGACAGGGATCTTAGCAGATACGCAGTATTTT. It specifies CASSSRTGILADTQYF. This chain links TRBV11-3 with TRBJ2-3; 8 bases are shared with TRBD1. The germline CDR1 and CDR2 sequences are SGHNT and YENEEA. J gave up 4 bases and V 4 bases, and 10 bases lay outside the gene matches. This CDR3 is 16 amino acids long.